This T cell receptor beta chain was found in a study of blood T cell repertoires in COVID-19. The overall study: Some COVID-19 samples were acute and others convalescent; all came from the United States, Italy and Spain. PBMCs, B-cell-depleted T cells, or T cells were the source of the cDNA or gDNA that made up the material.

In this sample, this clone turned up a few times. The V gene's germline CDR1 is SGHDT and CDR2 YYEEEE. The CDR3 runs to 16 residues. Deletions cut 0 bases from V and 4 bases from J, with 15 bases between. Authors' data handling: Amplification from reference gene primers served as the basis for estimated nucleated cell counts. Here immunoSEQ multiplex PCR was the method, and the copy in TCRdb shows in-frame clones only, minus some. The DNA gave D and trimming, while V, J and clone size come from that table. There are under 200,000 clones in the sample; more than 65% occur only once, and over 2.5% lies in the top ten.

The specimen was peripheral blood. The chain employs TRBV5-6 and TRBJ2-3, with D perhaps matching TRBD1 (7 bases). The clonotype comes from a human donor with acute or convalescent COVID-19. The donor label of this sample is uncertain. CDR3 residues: CASSLVGRGRPDTQYF. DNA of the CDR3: TGTGCCAGCAGCTTGGTTGGCAGGGGGAGGCCAGATACGCAGTATTTT. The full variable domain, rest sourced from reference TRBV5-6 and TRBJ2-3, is DAGVTQSPTHLIKTRGQQVTLRCSPKSGHDTVSWYQQALGQGPQFIFQYYEEEERQRGNFPDRFSGHQFPNYSSELNVNALLLGDSALYLCASSLVGRGRPDTQYFGPGTRLTVL.